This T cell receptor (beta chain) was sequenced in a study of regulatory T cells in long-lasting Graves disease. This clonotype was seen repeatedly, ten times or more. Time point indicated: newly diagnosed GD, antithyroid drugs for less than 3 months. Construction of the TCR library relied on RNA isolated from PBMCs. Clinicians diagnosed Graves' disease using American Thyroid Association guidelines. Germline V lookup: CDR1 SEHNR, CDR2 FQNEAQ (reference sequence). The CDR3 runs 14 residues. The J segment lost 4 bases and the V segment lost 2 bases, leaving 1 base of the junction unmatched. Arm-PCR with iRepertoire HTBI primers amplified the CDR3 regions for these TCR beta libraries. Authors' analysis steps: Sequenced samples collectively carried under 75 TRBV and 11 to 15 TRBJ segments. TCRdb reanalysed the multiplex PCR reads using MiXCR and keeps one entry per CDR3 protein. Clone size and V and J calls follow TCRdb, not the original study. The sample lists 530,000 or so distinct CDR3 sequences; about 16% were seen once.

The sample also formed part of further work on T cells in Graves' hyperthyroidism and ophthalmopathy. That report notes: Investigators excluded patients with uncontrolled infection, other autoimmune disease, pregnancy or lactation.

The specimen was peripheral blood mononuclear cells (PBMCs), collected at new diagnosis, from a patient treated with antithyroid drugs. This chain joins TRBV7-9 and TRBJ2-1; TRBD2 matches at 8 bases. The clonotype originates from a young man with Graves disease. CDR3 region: CASSLTSGYNEQFF. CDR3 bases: TGTGCCAGCAGCTTAACTAGCGGATACAATGAGCAGTTCTTC.